The subject of this entry is one T cell receptor beta chain. The CDR3 is 13 amino acids. Germline V gene lookup returns CDR1 SQVTM and CDR2 ANQGSEA. Trimming pared 6 bases from V and 0 bases from J, leaving 10 bases between. The source of the sample is a study of blood T cell repertoires in COVID-19. Study information: Researchers got acute and convalescent COVID-19 samples from the United States, Italy and Spain. From T cells, B-cell-depleted T cells, or PBMCs came the material, which was cDNA or gDNA.

Source study methods: Reference gene primer amplification gave nucleated cell count estimates. Repertoires were generated with immunoSEQ multiplex PCR, while TCRdb's copy carries only in-frame clones and drops some. That table supplies the V and J calls and clone size; D and trimming were determined from the DNA. This table has under 200,000 clones, about 88% appearing once. Patients of the Seattle cohort, enrolled during active infection, were followed longitudinally. Sequencing was performed on peripheral blood. The chain combines TRBV29-1 with TRBJ2-3; D may be TRBD1 (6 bases). This receptor was taken from a man in his sixties with COVID-19, enrolled during active disease. CDR3: CSVSDSSTDTQYF. The CDR3 DNA sequence: TGCAGCGTCTCGGACAGTAGCACAGATACGCAGTATTTT.